This T cell receptor beta chain was documented in a study of blood T cell repertoires in COVID-19. Sequencing was performed with immunoSEQ multiplex PCR; in TCRdb, only in-frame clones are kept and a portion is missing. The repertoire has hundreds of thousands of clones, approximately 90% of them found once; the top ten carry over 0.2%. V was clipped by 6 bases and J by 8 bases, with 25 bases between them. The CDR3 loop spans 17 amino acids. Per germline, CDR1 LGHNT and CDR2 FRNRAP. This sequence originates from a woman under 30 with acute or convalescent COVID-19. The sequencing input was peripheral blood. This rearrangement joins TRBV12-5 to TRBJ1-4, with a tentative D call TRBD1 (6 bases). In DNA, the CDR3 is TGTGCTAGTGGACGGGCCAACCTGACAGGCTGGAAGGAAAAACTGTTTTTT. Protein product: CASGRANLTGWKEKLFF.